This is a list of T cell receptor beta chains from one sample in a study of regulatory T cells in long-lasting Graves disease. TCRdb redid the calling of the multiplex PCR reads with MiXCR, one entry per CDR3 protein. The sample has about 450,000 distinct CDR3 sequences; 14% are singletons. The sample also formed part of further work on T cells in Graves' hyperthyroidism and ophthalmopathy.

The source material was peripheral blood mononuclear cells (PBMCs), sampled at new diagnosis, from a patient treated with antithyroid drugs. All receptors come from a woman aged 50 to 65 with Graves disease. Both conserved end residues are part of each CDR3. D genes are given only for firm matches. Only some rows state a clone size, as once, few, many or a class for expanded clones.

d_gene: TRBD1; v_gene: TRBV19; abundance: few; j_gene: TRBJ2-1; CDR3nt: TGTGCAACCGGGACAGGGACTTACAATGAGCAGTTCTTC; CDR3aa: CATGTGTYNEQFF
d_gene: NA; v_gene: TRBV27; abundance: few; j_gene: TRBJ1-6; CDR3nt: TGTGCCAGCAGTTTGGCAGGGCTCTATAATTCACCCCTCCACTTT; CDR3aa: CASSLAGLYNSPLHF
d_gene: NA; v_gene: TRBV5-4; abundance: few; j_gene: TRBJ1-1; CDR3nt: TGTGCCAGCAGCTTGATTACAGGGAACCCTGAAGCTTTCTTT; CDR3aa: CASSLITGNPEAFF
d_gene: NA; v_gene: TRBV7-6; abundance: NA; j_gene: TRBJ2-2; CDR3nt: TGTGCCAGCAGGGGCATCCTCACTAGCGGGGAGCTGTTTTTT; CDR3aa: CASRGILTSGELFF
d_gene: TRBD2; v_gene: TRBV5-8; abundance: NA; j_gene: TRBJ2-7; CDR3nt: TGTGCCAGCAGACCAGCGGGAGCGGGACGGAACGAGCAGTACTTC; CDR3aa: CASRPAGAGRNEQYF
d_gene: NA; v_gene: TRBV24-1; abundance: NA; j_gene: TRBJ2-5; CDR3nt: TGTGCCACCAGTGTTTGGGGGCACGAGACCCAGTACTTC; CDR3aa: CATSVWGHETQYF
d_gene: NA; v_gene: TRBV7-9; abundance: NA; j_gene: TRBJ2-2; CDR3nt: TGTGCCAGCAGCATGCGCGGGGAGCTGTTTTTT; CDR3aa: CASSMRGELFF
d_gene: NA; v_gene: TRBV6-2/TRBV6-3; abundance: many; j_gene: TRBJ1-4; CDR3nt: TGTGCCAGCAGTTACGGTAGTGCCGAGGGAGAAGAAAAACTGTTTTTT; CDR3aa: CASSYGSAEGEEKLFF
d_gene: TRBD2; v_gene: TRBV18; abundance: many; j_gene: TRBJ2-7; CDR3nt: TGTGCCAGCTCAATCTCTCGGCCAGCGGGAGGGTACGAGCAGTACTTC; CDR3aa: CASSISRPAGGYEQYF
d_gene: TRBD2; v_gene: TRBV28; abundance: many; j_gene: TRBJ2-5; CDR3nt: TGTGCCAGCAGTTTTACGGGAGGGCCGGAAGAGACCCAGTACTTC; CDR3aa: CASSFTGGPEETQYF
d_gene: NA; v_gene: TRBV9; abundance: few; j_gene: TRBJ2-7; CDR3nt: TGTGCCAGCAGCGTAGCCCCCATGGACGTGGGGGAGCAGTACTTC; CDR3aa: CASSVAPMDVGEQYF